This entry lists 25 T cell receptor beta chains sequenced from one sample in a study of blood T cells in healthy people across ages (dated by TCRdb to between 2014 and 2017). Library method: 5' RACE. TCRdb records Illumina HiSeq 2500 as the sequencer. A second 7 to 11 cycle PCR used a sample-barcoded 5' primer and a J-beta primer mix. The public reads were run again by TCRdb, first through fastp at Q25 and then through MiXCR, and only productive beta chains were kept. Rows matching on CDR3 protein sequence are summarized as one entry with the most common DNA and genes. This sample gives more than 900,000 distinct CDR3 sequences in total; 25% to 35% of them show up just once. The ten largest clones represent roughly 10% of the sample. The sample also formed part of further work on T cells of mothers and their children.

Input material: blood. Every receptor here comes from a woman aged 40 to 55 in good health.

The chain links TRBV7-2 to TRBJ1-2; 7 nucleotides match TRBD1. V shed 4 bases, J shed 7 bases, and the junction held 15 bases outside the gene matches. The CDR3 is 16 residues long. Germline values: CDR1 SGHTA, CDR2 FQGNSA. The CDR3 DNA reads as TGTGCCAGCAGCTCCGGAGTTGGGCGGCAGGGGGGTGGCTACACCTTC. It encodes CASSSGVGRQGGGYTF.

The V call is TRBV12-3 or TRBV12-4, the J call TRBJ1-5; 8 nucleotides line up with TRBD1. CDR3 length equals 13 residues. V trimming: 8 bases; J trimming: 9 bases; junction bases outside the gene matches: 9. The CDR3 bases are TGTGCCAGCGGGACAGGAGATATGAGGCCCCAGCATTTT. It yields the protein CASGTGDMRPQHF.

The rearrangement joins TRBV4-1 to TRBJ1-2, with D hard to call. The germline V gene has CDR1 MGHRA and CDR2 YSYEKL. The CDR3 has 16 amino acids. Trimming removed 3 bases at V and 1 base at J, with 15 bases between. The CDR3 DNA reads as TGCGCCAGCAGCCAGAGGTTGGCTCTGGGTAACTATGGCTACACCTTC. Protein product: CASSQRLALGNYGYTF.

The chain links TRBV12-3 or TRBV12-4 to TRBJ2-7, with D uncertain. V lost 6 bases and J 5 bases, leaving 14 bases between the germline ends. The CDR3 is made up of 13 amino acids. In nucleotides, the CDR3 is TGTGCCAGCAGACCAAGTTATGTCCACGAGCAGTACTTC. Protein product: CASRPSYVHEQYF.

The chain carries TRBV28 and TRBJ2-1, with D possibly being TRBD2 (6 bases). The J call is uncertain, as TRBJ2-7 better fits the DNA end. Germline loops: CDR1 MDHEN, CDR2 SYDVKM. The CDR3 runs 16 residues. For the CDR3, the DNA is TGTGCCAGCTGCTCCCTGGGACTCCTCTCCTACAATGAGCAGTACTTC. Translated: CASCSLGLLSYNEQYF.

In its sample, this clonotype was seen a few times. Since a much larger clone is just one base distant, this may be a read error. The chain links TRBV15 to TRBJ2-7, with a tentative D call TRBD1 (6 bases). The V end lost 1 base, the J end lost 7 bases, and 14 bases lay between the germline ends. The CDR3 spans 14 residues. The germline gives CDR1 LNHNV, CDR2 YYDKDF (reference sequence). This CDR3 is CATSRAGAYNEQYF. The CDR3 region has the DNA TGTGCCACCAGCAGAGCAGGGGCTTACAATGAGCAGTACTTC.

Of note for this clonotype: A much larger clone differs from this one at a single base, so this may be a read error. The chain recombines TRBV29-1 with TRBJ2-5; unclear D gene. The J call may be in error: the DNA end matches TRBJ2-1 better. CDR3 length equals 13 residues. The germline V gene encodes CDR1 SQVTM and CDR2 ANQGSEA. CDR3 bases: TGCAGCGCCCCTGGGGTGATACAAGAGACCCAGTTCTTC. It specifies CSAPGVIQETQFF.

The chain combines TRBV2 with TRBJ1-2; D is possibly TRBD1 (6 bases). The V end lost 7 bases, the J end lost 8 bases, and 20 bases lay between the germline ends. The germline CDR1 and CDR2 sequences are SNHLY and FYNNEI. The CDR3 covers 14 residues. The CDR3 region has the DNA TGTGCCAGCATCGGCGGGGGCCGGAGCGGGGGCTACACCTTC. Its translation is CASIGGGRSGGYTF. Based on the CDR3 plus reference TRBV2 and TRBJ1-2, the full variable domain is EPEVTQTPSHQVTQMGQEVILRCVPISNHLYFYWYRQILGQKVEFLVSFYNNEISEKSEIFDDQFSVERPDGSNFTLKIRSTKLEDSAMYFCASIGGGRSGGYTFGSGTRLTVV.

This clonotype was counted at least ten times. The chain uses TRBV9 and TRBJ2-7, with D perhaps matching TRBD1 or TRBD2 (5 bases each). Trimming left V 3 bases short and J 6 bases short, with 16 bases between. The CDR3 loop spans 14 amino acids. Per germline, CDR1 SGDLS and CDR2 YYNGEE. The DNA for the CDR3 is TGTGCCAGCAGCGCCCGGGACGGTCCCATCGAGCAGTACTTC. This encodes CASSARDGPIEQYF. Full variable domain (rest looked up from reference TRBV9 and TRBJ2-7): DSGVTQTPKHLITATGQRVTLRCSPRSGDLSVYWYQQSLDQGLQFLIQYYNGEERAKGNILERFSAQQFPDLHSELNLSSLELGDSALYFCASSARDGPIEQYFGPGTRLTVT.

The chain employs TRBV25-1 and TRBJ2-7; D not certain. CDR3 length equals 14 residues. V was trimmed by 8 bases and J by 6 bases, leaving 20 bases between them. Germline CDR1 and CDR2: MGHDK and SYGVNS. The CDR3 here is CASGPHGRHSEQYF. The DNA for the CDR3 is TGTGCCAGCGGTCCTCATGGCAGGCACTCCGAGCAGTACTTC.

The gene calls are TRBV12-3 or TRBV12-4 and TRBJ1-2, with 7 bases that match TRBD1. The CDR3 has 12 amino acids. V shed 7 bases, J shed 11 bases, and the junction held 10 bases outside the gene matches. CDR3 loop: CASTGGQPPYTF. The DNA for the CDR3 is TGTGCCAGCACTGGGGGACAGCCCCCGTACACCTTC.

The rearrangement links TRBV5-6 to TRBJ2-2, with D maybe TRBD1 (6 bases). The length of the CDR3 is 15 residues. Germline CDR1 and CDR2: SGHDT and YYEEEE. Trimming removed 0 bases at V and 6 bases at J, with 12 bases between. Written as DNA, the CDR3 is TGTGCCAGCAGCTTGGCCAACAGGGTAGCCGGGGAGCTGTTTTTT. It translates to CASSLANRVAGELFF.

The chain employs TRBV7-9 and TRBJ1-6; the match to TRBD1 covers 7 bases. V shed 4 bases, J shed 5 bases, and the junction held 11 bases outside the gene matches. This CDR3 is built from 17 residues. In germline, CDR1 is SEHNR, CDR2 FQNEAQ (reference sequence). The CDR3 sequence: CASSSTLQGRHNSPLHF. The CDR3 DNA is TGTGCCAGCAGCTCGACCCTACAGGGGCGTCATAATTCACCCCTCCACTTT.

This clonotype has only a few counts. The genes are TRBV21-1 and TRBJ2-3. TRBV21-1 is given as a pseudogene. The length of the CDR3 is 11 residues. In DNA form, the CDR3 reads TGTGCCAGCCAAAGCACAGATACGCAGTATTTT. Translation: CASQSTDTQYF.

This chain uses TRBV9 with TRBJ1-2; D remains ambiguous. The CDR3 totals 15 residues. Germline V gene lookup returns CDR1 SGDLS and CDR2 YYNGEE. V was pared by 0 bases and J by 0 bases, with 9 bases between. The CDR3, as DNA: TGTGCCAGCAGCGTAGCGTCCCGGACTAACTATGGCTACACCTTC. Amino acids: CASSVASRTNYGYTF.

This clonotype has more than one count but fewer than ten. The junction does not match germline at one end; this may be a read error. The chain couples TRBV4-1 to TRBJ2-6; 8 bases are shared with TRBD2. The CDR3 is 17 amino acids. Looked up from germline, CDR1 is MGHRA and CDR2 is YSYEKL. This CDR3 is CASSPRRGGSGASVLTF. Here the CDR3 DNA reads TGCGCCAGCAGCCCTAGACGGGGGGGTTCCGGGGCCAGCGTCCTGACTTTC.

This clonotype appeared a few times. The rearrangement joins TRBV5-1 to TRBJ2-7; TRBD2 is a possible D gene (5 bases). The CDR3 totals 14 residues. Germline lookup yields CDR1 SGHRS and CDR2 YFSETQ. V lost 4 bases and J 3 bases, leaving 14 bases between the germline ends. The CDR3 nucleotides read TGCGCCAGCAGCCATACGACTACTATCTACGAGCAGTACTTC. This codes for CASSHTTTIYEQYF. Full variable domain (rest looked up from reference TRBV5-1 and TRBJ2-7): KAGVTQTPRYLIKTRGQQVTLSCSPISGHRSVSWYQQTPGQGLQFLFEYFSETQRNKGNFPGRFSGRQFSNSRSEMNVSTLELGDSALYLCASSHTTTIYEQYFGPGTRLTVT.

The sample holds a few counts of this clonotype. The chain recombines TRBV7-9 with TRBJ1-1; no clear D. The CDR3 totals 13 residues. The V gene's germline CDR1 is SEHNR and CDR2 FQNEAQ (reference sequence). V lost 5 bases and J lost 3, with 10 bases in between. The CDR3 reads CASSPRPDTEAFF. The CDR3 DNA is TGTGCCAGCAGCCCCCGGCCGGACACTGAAGCTTTCTTT.

V and J are TRBV7-9 and TRBJ2-7, with D perhaps TRBD2 (6 bases). CDR1 and CDR2 (germline): SEHNR, FQNEAQ (reference sequence). This CDR3 is built from 15 residues. Deletions cut 4 bases from V and 0 bases from J, with 13 bases between. CDR3 sequence reads: CASSSLGGASYEQYF. The CDR3 nucleotides read TGTGCCAGCAGCTCCCTCGGAGGGGCCTCCTACGAGCAGTACTTC.

The sample holds many counts of this clonotype. The chain carries TRBV5-1 and TRBJ2-1; 10 nucleotides agree with TRBD2. V was pared by 4 bases and J by 7 bases, with 8 bases of the junction left unmatched. Germline CDR1 SGHRS, CDR2 YFSETQ. The CDR3 is 15 residues long. CDR3 loop: CASSPGTSEINEQFF. In nucleotides, the CDR3 is TGCGCCAGCAGCCCCGGGACTAGCGAAATAAATGAGCAGTTCTTC. Full variable domain (remainder filled in from reference TRBV5-1 and TRBJ2-1): KAGVTQTPRYLIKTRGQQVTLSCSPISGHRSVSWYQQTPGQGLQFLFEYFSETQRNKGNFPGRFSGRQFSNSRSEMNVSTLELGDSALYLCASSPGTSEINEQFFGPGTRLTVL.

Only a few counts were recorded for this clonotype. The chain has TRBV7-9 and TRBJ2-7, with D unresolved. Germline V gene lookup returns CDR1 SEHNR and CDR2 FQNEAQ (reference sequence). Trimming pared 5 bases from V and 3 bases from J, leaving 11 bases between. The CDR3 is 13 residues long. For the CDR3, the DNA is TGTGCCAGCAGCCCAACCCCCCACTACGAGCAGTACTTC. It is translated as CASSPTPHYEQYF.

This clonotype has only a few counts. The genes are TRBV20-1 and TRBJ2-1; 8 positions agree with TRBD1. Germline V gene sequence: CDR1 DFQATT, CDR2 SNEGSKA (reference sequence). This CDR3 is 15 amino acids long. Trimming at V came to 6 bases and at J to 4 bases, leaving 11 bases not matched to a gene. CDR3 in amino acids: CSAEYRGALYNEQFF. CDR3 nucleotides: TGCAGTGCCGAATACAGGGGGGCCCTTTACAATGAGCAGTTCTTC.

This chain joins TRBV3-1 and TRBJ1-2; D remains ambiguous. The CDR3 has 13 residues. The germline V gene encodes CDR1 LGHDT and CDR2 YNNKEL (reference sequence). V was clipped by 0 bases and J by 5 bases, with 7 bases between them. The CDR3 sequence: CASSQDQRYGYTF. The CDR3 region has the DNA TGTGCCAGCAGCCAAGACCAGCGTTATGGCTACACCTTC.

This clonotype has just a few counts. This chain links TRBV7-9 with TRBJ1-1; 7 bases map to TRBD1. Germline assignment: CDR1 SEHNR and CDR2 FQNEAQ (reference sequence). The trim removed 8 bases at V and 6 bases at J, leaving 15 bases unmatched. The CDR3 extends over 15 amino acids. This CDR3 is CASAWDSRISSEAFF. For the CDR3, the DNA is TGTGCCAGCGCGTGGGACAGCCGAATTAGCTCTGAAGCTTTCTTT.

This clonotype was picked up a small number of times. CDR3 bases: TGTGCCAGCAGCGTAGTCCAGCCAAATCAGCCCCAGCATTTT. Translation: CASSVVQPNQPQHF. This chain joins TRBV9 and TRBJ1-5; D is ambiguous. Germline V lookup: CDR1 SGDLS, CDR2 YYNGEE. The CDR3 is 14 amino acids. The V end lost 0 bases, the J end lost 4 bases, and 8 bases lay between the germline ends. The entire variable domain, with the rest obtained from reference TRBV9 and TRBJ1-5, is as follows: DSGVTQTPKHLITATGQRVTLRCSPRSGDLSVYWYQQSLDQGLQFLIQYYNGEERAKGNILERFSAQQFPDLHSELNLSSLELGDSALYFCASSVVQPNQPQHFGDGTRLSIL.